This T cell receptor beta chain is drawn from a study of blood T cell repertoires in COVID-19. Background on the study: Samples came from the United States, Italy and Spain, spanning acute and convalescent COVID-19. T cells, B-cell-depleted T cells, or PBMCs supplied cDNA or gDNA.

As processed by the authors: The assay estimated nucleated cells by amplifying reference gene primers. Using immunoSEQ multiplex PCR, the repertoire was profiled, and TCRdb retains in-frame clones only, with some absent. Clone size and V and J calls were adopted from that table, with D and trimming inferred from the DNA. The repertoire has roughly 120,000 clones, 88% of them found once; the top ten carry almost 0.9%. The sequence derives from a woman aged 45-65 years with active or convalescent COVID-19. Sequenced input: peripheral blood.

The CDR3: CASSVGSRGAGETQYF. The CDR3 DNA reads as TGTGCCAGCAGCGTAGGGTCCCGGGGGGCAGGCGAGACCCAGTACTTC. The chain employs TRBV9 and TRBJ2-5; possible D gene TRBD2, 7 bases. CDR3 length: 16 amino acids. V was shortened by 0 bases and J by 5 bases, with 17 bases between the two germline ends. Germline V gene data show CDR1 as SGDLS and CDR2 as YYNGEE.